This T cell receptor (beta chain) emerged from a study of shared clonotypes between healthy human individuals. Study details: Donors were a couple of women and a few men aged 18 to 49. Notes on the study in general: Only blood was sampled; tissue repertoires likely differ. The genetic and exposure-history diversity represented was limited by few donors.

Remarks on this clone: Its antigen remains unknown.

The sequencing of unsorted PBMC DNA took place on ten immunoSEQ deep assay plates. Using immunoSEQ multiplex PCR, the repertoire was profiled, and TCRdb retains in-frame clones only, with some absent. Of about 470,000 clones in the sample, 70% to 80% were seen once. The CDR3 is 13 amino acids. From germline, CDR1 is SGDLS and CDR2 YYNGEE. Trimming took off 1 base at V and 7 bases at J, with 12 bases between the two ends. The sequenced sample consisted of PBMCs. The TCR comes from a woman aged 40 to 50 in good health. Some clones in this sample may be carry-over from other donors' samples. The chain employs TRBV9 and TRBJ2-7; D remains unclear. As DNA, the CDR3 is TGTGCCAGCAGCGTACGCCCTGCAAAAGAGCAGTACTTC. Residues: CASSVRPAKEQYF. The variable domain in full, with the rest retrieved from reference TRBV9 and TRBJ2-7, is DSGVTQTPKHLITATGQRVTLRCSPRSGDLSVYWYQQSLDQGLQFLIQYYNGEERAKGNILERFSAQQFPDLHSELNLSSLELGDSALYFCASSVRPAKEQYFGPGTRLTVT.